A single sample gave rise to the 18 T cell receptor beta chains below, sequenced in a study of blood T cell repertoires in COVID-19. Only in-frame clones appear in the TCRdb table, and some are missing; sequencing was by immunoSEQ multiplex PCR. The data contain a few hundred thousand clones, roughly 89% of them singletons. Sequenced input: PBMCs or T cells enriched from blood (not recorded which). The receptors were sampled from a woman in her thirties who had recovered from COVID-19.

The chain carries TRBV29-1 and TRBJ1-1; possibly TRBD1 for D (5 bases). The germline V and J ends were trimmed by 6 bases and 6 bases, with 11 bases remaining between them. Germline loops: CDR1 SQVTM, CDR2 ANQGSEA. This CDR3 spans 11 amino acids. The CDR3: CSVAGTAEAFF. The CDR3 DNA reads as TGCAGCGTCGCGGGGACTGCTGAAGCTTTCTTT.

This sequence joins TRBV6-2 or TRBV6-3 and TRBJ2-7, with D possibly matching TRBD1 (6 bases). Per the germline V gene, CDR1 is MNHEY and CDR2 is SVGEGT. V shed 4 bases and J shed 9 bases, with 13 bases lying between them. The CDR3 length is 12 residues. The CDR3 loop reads CASSLGQSTQYF. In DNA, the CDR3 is TGTGCCAGCAGTTTAGGACAGAGCACGCAGTACTTC.

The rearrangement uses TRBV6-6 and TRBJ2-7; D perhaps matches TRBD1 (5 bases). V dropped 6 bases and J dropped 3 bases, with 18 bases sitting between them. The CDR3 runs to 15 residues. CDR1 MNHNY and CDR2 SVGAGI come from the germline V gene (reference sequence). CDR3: CASSHHGAGYYEQYF. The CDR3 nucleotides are TGTGCCAGCAGCCACCACGGAGCAGGGTACTACGAGCAGTACTTC.

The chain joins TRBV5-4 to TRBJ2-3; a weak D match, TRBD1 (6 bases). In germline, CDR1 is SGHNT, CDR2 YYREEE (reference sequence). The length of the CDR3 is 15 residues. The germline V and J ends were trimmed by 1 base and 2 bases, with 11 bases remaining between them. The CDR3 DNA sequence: TGTGCCAGCAGCTTGTTTGGGGGCCTCACAGATACGCAGTATTTT. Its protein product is CASSLFGGLTDTQYF.

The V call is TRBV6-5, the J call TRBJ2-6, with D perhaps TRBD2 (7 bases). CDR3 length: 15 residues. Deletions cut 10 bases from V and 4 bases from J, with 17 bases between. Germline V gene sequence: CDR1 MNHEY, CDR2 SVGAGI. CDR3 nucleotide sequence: TGTGCCACCTCCCTAGGGGGGGTCGGGGCCAACGTCCTGACTTTC. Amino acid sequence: CATSLGGVGANVLTF.

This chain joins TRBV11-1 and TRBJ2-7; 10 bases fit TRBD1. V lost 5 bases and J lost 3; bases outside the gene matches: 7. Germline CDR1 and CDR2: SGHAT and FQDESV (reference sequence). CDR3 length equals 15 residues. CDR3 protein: CASSPRDRGFYEQYF. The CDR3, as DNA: TGTGCCAGCAGCCCCCGGGACAGGGGCTTCTACGAGCAGTACTTC.

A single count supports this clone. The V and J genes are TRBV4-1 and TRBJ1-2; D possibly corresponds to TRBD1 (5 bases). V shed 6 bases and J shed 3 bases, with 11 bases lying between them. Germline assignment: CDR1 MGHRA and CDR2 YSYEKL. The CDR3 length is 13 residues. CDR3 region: CASRSWGDYGYTF. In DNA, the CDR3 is TGCGCCAGCAGGAGTTGGGGGGACTATGGCTACACCTTC.

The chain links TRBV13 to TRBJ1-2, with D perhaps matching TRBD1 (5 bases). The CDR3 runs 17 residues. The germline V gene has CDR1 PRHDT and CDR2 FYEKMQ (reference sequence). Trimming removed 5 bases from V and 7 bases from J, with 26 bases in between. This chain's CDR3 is CASSNPPAEGRGGGYTF. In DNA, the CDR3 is TGTGCCAGCAGCAACCCCCCGGCGGAGGGACGCGGCGGTGGCTACACCTTC.

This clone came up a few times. The CDR3 sequence: CASSRLGGRARTGELFF. The CDR3 DNA follows: TGCGCCAGCAGCCGACTGGGCGGGAGGGCCCGGACCGGGGAGCTGTTTTTT. The J gene is TRBJ2-2, the V gene TRBV5-1; 9 positions agree with TRBD2. Germline values: CDR1 SGHRS, CDR2 YFSETQ. The CDR3 has 17 amino acids. The junction had 12 bases not matched to a gene; V was cut back by 4 bases and J by 5 bases.

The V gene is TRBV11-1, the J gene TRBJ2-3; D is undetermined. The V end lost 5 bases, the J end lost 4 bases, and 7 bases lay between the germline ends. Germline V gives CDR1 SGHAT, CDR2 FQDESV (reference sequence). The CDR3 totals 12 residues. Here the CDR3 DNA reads TGTGCCAGCAGCCTCTATTCAGATACGCAGTATTTT. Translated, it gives CASSLYSDTQYF.

CDR3 protein: CAWSAVGAEAFF. The CDR3 DNA reads as TGTGCCTGGAGTGCGGTAGGGGCTGAAGCTTTCTTT. The chain joins TRBV30 to TRBJ1-1; a weak D match, TRBD1 (5 bases). CDR1 is GTSNPN, CDR2 SVGIG, per germline (reference sequence). This CDR3 is 12 amino acids long. Trimming took off 1 base at V and 6 bases at J, with 9 bases between the two ends. Drawing the rest from reference TRBV30 and TRBJ1-1, the complete variable domain is SQTIHQWPATLVQPVGSPLSLECTVEGTSNPNLYWYRQAAGRGLQLLFYSVGIGQISSEVPQNLSASRPQDRQFILSSKKLLLSDSGFYLCAWSAVGAEAFFGQGTRLTVV.

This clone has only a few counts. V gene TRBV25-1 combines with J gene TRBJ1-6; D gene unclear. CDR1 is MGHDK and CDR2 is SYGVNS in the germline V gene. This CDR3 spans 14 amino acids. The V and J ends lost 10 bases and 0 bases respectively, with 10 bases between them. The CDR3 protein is CATGVSSYNSPLHF. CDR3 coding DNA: TGTGCCACCGGGGTTAGCTCCTATAATTCACCCCTCCACTTT.

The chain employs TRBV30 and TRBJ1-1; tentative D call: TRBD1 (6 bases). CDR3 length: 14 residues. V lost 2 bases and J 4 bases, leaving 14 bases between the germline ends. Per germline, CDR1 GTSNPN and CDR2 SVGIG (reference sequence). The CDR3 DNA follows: TGTGCCTGGAGTCCTCACAGGGACGGCACTGAAGCTTTCTTT. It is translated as CAWSPHRDGTEAFF.

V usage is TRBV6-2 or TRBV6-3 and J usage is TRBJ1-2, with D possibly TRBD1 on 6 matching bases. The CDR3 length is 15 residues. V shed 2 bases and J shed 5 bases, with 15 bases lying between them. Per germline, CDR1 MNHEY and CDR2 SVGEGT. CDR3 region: CASSYHPGQGYGYTF. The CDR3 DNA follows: TGTGCCAGCAGTTACCACCCCGGGCAGGGGTATGGCTACACCTTC.

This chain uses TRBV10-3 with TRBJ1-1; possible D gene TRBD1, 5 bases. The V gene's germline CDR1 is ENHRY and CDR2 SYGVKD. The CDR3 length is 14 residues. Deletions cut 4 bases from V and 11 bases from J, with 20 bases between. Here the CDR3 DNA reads TGTGCCATCAGTGGGACAACCAGAGGCTCAGGGGCTTTCTTT. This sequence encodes CAISGTTRGSGAFF.

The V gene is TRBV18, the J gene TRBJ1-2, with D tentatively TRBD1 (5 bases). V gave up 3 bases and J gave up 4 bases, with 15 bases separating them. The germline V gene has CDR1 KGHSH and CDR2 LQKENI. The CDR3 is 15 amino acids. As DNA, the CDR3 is TGTGCCAGCTCACCCCTCAAGGGCCAGGGCTATGGCTACACCTTC. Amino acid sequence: CASSPLKGQGYGYTF.

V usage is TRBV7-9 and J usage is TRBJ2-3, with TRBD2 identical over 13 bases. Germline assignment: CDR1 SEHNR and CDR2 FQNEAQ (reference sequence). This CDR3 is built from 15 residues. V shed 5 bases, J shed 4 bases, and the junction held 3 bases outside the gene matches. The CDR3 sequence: CASSQTSGRSDTQYF. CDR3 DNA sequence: TGTGCCAGCAGCCAGACTAGCGGGAGGTCAGATACGCAGTATTTT.

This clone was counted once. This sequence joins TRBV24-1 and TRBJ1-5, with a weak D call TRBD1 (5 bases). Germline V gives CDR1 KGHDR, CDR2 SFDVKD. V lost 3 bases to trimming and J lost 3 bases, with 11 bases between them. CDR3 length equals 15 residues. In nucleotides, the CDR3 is TGTGCCACCAGTGATCCTGACAGATTCAATCAGCCCCAGCATTTT. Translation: CATSDPDRFNQPQHF.